The entry below gives a single TCR beta chain sequence along with its context. Its antigen is unknown. This specimen comes from a study of PD-L1 blockade in urothelial cancer. Study details: Patients went on atezolizumab in about 2014, receiving 1,200 mg intravenously every 3 weeks. Study-level points and caveats: Better progression-free and overall survival followed lower pretreatment blood clonality.

Here immunoSEQ multiplex PCR was the method, and the copy in TCRdb shows in-frame clones only, minus some. The table includes approximately 52,000 clones, about 72% detected once. Locally advanced or metastatic urothelial carcinoma was diagnosed in the patients. Sample numbers ranged from 1 to 8 per patient, encompassing pretreatment and on-treatment collections. The germline V gene encodes CDR1 MGHRA and CDR2 YSYEKL. The V end lost 0 bases, the J end lost 2 bases, and 14 bases lay between the germline ends. There are 17 residues in the CDR3. The genes are TRBV4-1 and TRBJ2-1; D perhaps matches TRBD1 (6 bases). The specimen was PBMCs, collected around atezolizumab (anti-PD-L1) treatment. The sequence was obtained from a man aged 70-80 years with urothelial cancer. CDR3 sequence reads: CASSQDKGGVTYNEQFF. The CDR3 DNA reads TGCGCCAGCAGCCAAGATAAAGGGGGAGTGACCTACAATGAGCAGTTCTTC.